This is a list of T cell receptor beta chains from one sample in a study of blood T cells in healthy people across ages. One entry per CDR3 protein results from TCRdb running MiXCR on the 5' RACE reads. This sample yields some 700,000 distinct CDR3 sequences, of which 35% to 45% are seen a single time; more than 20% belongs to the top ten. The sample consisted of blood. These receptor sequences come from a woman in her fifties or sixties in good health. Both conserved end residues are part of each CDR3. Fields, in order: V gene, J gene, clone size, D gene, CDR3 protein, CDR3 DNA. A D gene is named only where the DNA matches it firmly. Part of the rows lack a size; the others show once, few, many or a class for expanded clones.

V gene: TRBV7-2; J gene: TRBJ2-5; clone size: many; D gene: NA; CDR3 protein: CASSLAVTGQETQYF; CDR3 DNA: TGTGCCAGCAGCTTAGCGGTGACAGGACAAGAGACCCAGTACTTC
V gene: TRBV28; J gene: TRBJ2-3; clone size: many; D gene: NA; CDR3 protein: CASSRRDTQYF; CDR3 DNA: TGTGCCAGCAGTCGGAGGGATACGCAGTATTTT
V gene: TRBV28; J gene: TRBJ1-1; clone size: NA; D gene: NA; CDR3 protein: CASILGQVNTEAFF; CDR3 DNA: NA
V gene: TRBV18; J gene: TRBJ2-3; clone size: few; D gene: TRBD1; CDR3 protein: CASSPGQGASRDTQYF; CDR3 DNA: TGTGCCAGCTCTCCCGGACAGGGGGCTTCTCGTGATACGCAGTATTTT
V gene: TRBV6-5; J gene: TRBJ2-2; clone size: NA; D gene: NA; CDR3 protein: CASSSPGPKDGELFF; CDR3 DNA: TGTGCCAGCAGTTCTCCCGGCCCCAAGGACGGGGAGCTGTTTTTT
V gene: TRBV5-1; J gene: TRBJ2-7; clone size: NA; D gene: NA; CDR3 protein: CASSSGAYKQYF; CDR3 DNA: TGCGCTAGCAGCTCGGGGGCCTACAAGCAGTACTTC
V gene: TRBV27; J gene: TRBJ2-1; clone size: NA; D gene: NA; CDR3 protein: CASSSKGGLYNEQFF; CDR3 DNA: TGTGCCAGCAGTTCGAAGGGGGGGCTGTACAATGAGCAGTTCTTC
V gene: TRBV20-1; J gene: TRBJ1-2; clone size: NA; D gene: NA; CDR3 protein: CSARRGRVIGGYTF; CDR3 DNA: TGCAGTGCTAGAAGGGGACGGGTTATCGGTGGCTACACCTTC
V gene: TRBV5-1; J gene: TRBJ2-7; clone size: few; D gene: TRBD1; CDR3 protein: CASSLDGTVGADSYEQYF; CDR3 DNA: TGCGCCAGCAGCTTGGATGGGACAGTCGGCGCTGATTCCTACGAGCAGTACTTC
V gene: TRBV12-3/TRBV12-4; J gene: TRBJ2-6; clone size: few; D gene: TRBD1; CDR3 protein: CASSLGQGLSGANVLTF; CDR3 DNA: TGTGCCAGCAGCCTTGGACAGGGCCTCTCTGGGGCCAACGTCCTGACTTTC
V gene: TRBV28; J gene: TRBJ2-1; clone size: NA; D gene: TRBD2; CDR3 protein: CASSLSGLAGHNEQFF; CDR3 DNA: TGTGCCAGCAGTTTATCCGGGCTAGCGGGACACAATGAGCAGTTCTTC
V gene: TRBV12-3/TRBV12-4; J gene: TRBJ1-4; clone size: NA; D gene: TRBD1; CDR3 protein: CASSSDRESNEKLFF; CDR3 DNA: TGTGCCAGCAGTTCCGACAGGGAGAGCAATGAAAAACTGTTTTTT